This entry features one T cell receptor beta chain sequence. This CDR3 has 14 amino acids. V lost 2 bases to trimming and J lost 5 bases, with 10 bases between them. CDR1 and CDR2 (germline): SGHVS, FQNEAQ. This sample's TCRbeta library carried unique molecular identifier barcodes. TCRdb re-derived calls from the PCR reads in MiXCR, one entry per CDR3 protein. Among more than 550,000 distinct CDR3 sequences listed, roughly a tenth were seen once. This sample is part of a study of T-cell reconstitution after alpha-beta-depleted transplantation in children. The sample here was PBMCs from the stem cell graft donor, taken from the stem cell graft. The source of this sequence is a human donor who donated a stem cell graft to a child with acute myeloid leukemia. The chain combines TRBV7-8 with TRBJ2-1; D not resolved. Written as DNA, the CDR3 is TGTGCCAGCAGCTTATTAACGCCCGACAATGAGCAGTTCTTC. As protein: CASSLLTPDNEQFF.